Shown below are 25 T cell receptor beta chains from a single sample sequenced in a study of CD8 T cells in ankylosing spondylitis. Each CDR3 protein is one row after TCRdb ran MiXCR on the 5' RACE reads. The sample carries a few hundred thousand distinct CDR3 sequences, 10% to 15% recorded once. Their specific antigens are unknown. Study conclusions and caveats: The study identified a TCR beta motif of several highly homologous variants that appeared characteristic of ankylosing spondylitis blood.

The sample taken for sequencing was blood, either unsorted or a sorted T cell fraction (not recorded which). These receptor sequences come from a male donor with ankylosing spondylitis.

This clonotype was observed a few times. The chain recombines TRBV30 with TRBJ1-2, with D possibly TRBD1 on 6 matching bases. Germline assignment: CDR1 GTSNPN and CDR2 SVGIG (reference sequence). The CDR3 runs 13 residues. Between the trimmed V and J ends, which lost 2 bases and 6 bases, there was a span of 13 bases. CDR3 in DNA: TGTGCCTGGAGTTTCGGCAGGGGTGATGGCTACACCTTC. Its protein product is CAWSFGRGDGYTF.

This clonotype was counted between two and nine times. The CDR3 protein is CSARASAAGNTEAFF. The CDR3 DNA follows: TGCAGTGCTAGAGCCTCGGCCGCCGGGAACACTGAAGCTTTCTTT. This chain links TRBV20-1 with TRBJ1-1; D gene unclear. From germline, CDR1 is DFQATT and CDR2 SNEGSKA (reference sequence). V was trimmed by 1 base and J by 1 base, leaving 13 bases between them. This CDR3 comprises 15 residues.

The CDR3 coding sequence is TGCAGTGCTAGAGCGCCCGGGACTAGCGTCGGTACGCAGTATTTT. Protein product: CSARAPGTSVGTQYF. The V gene is TRBV20-1, the J gene TRBJ2-3, with 10 bases lining up with TRBD2. The CDR3 sequence is 15 residues long. V lost 1 base, J lost 8 bases, and 9 bases stayed unmatched. From germline, CDR1 is DFQATT and CDR2 SNEGSKA (reference sequence).

This clonotype has more than one count but fewer than ten. The chain recombines TRBV9 with TRBJ1-1; D ambiguous. Germline assignment: CDR1 SGDLS and CDR2 YYNGEE. V lost 0 bases and J 5 bases, leaving 5 bases between the germline ends. The CDR3 spans 12 residues. The CDR3 nucleotides read TGTGCCAGCAGCGTAGCCAAGACTGAAGCTTTCTTT. This codes for CASSVAKTEAFF.

This clonotype was counted ten times or more. The chain has TRBV4-2 and TRBJ2-1; no definite D call. Germline V lookup: CDR1 LGHNA, CDR2 YNFKEQ. This CDR3 region has 13 residues. V was shortened by 4 bases and J by 4 bases, with 8 bases between the two germline ends. The CDR3, as DNA: TGTGCCAGCAGCCGTGGGTCATACAATGAGCAGTTCTTC. Residues: CASSRGSYNEQFF.

V is TRBV20-1 and J is TRBJ2-7, with D possibly being TRBD2 (6 bases). This CDR3 is 14 amino acids long. Germline V CDR1 and CDR2: DFQATT, SNEGSKA (reference sequence). Trimming removed 6 bases from V and 3 bases from J, with 18 bases in between. The CDR3 DNA is TGCAGTGCAGAAACTAGCCGGGGCGGCTACGAGCAGTACTTC. As protein: CSAETSRGGYEQYF.

This sequence joins TRBV24-1 and TRBJ2-6, with D maybe TRBD1 (6 bases). Trimming pared 1 base from V and 2 bases from J, leaving 8 bases between. The germline CDR1 and CDR2 sequences are KGHDR and SFDVKD. This CDR3 region has 16 residues. The CDR3 DNA follows: TGTGCCACCAGTGATTTCAGGGGCCCTGGGGCCAACGTCCTGACTTTC. Translated, it gives CATSDFRGPGANVLTF.

This clonotype came up a few times. The chain combines TRBV4-1 with TRBJ2-1; 8 positions match TRBD2. In germline, CDR1 is MGHRA, CDR2 YSYEKL. The V segment lost 0 bases and the J segment 7 bases; nucleotides outside the gene matches: 14. This CDR3 region has 18 residues. The chain's CDR3 is CASSQDFDKREIRNEQFF. CDR3 coding DNA: TGCGCCAGCAGCCAAGATTTTGACAAGCGGGAGATTCGGAATGAGCAGTTCTTC.

This clonotype was counted only a few times. This chain links TRBV20-1 with TRBJ2-7, with a possible D match to TRBD1 (5 bases). Per germline, CDR1 DFQATT and CDR2 SNEGSKA (reference sequence). The CDR3 extends over 12 amino acids. The ends were cut back, 4 bases at V and 5 bases at J, with 12 bases in the middle. The CDR3, as DNA: TGCAGTGCTATGTTTAGGGGCCACGAGCAGTACTTC. This sequence encodes CSAMFRGHEQYF.

J is TRBJ2-3 and V is TRBV5-5, with D perhaps TRBD2 (5 bases). V was cut by 2 bases and J by 0 bases, with 13 bases left in between. The germline V gene encodes CDR1 SGHKS and CDR2 YYEKEE (reference sequence). The CDR3 is 16 amino acids. For the CDR3, the DNA is TGTGCCAGCAGCTTTTTGGGGAGCTCTAGCACAGATACGCAGTATTTT. The encoded protein is CASSFLGSSSTDTQYF.

The chain employs TRBV20-1 and TRBJ2-3, with D perhaps matching TRBD2 (6 bases). V lost 5 bases and J lost 0, with 12 bases in between. This CDR3 region has 14 residues. Germline V CDR1 and CDR2: DFQATT, SNEGSKA (reference sequence). For the CDR3, the DNA is TGCAGTGCTGGAAGTAGCGGAAGCACAGATACGCAGTATTTT. Translated, it gives CSAGSSGSTDTQYF.

The chain links TRBV5-1 to TRBJ2-2; D might be TRBD1 (5 bases). The germline CDR1 and CDR2 sequences are SGHRS and YFSETQ. Trimming left V 0 bases short and J 3 bases short, with 12 bases between. The CDR3 length is 16 residues. CDR3 coding DNA: TGCGCCAGCAGCTTGGCTTTAGGGGCGGACACCGGGGAGCTGTTTTTT. Translated, it gives CASSLALGADTGELFF.

This clonotype occurred many times. V and J are TRBV20-1 and TRBJ2-3, with no clear D. V gave up 5 bases and J gave up 0 bases, with 12 bases separating them. The CDR3 consists of 14 residues. Germline loops: CDR1 DFQATT, CDR2 SNEGSKA (reference sequence). CDR3 nucleotides: TGCAGTGCTCAACCACACTCTAGCACAGATACGCAGTATTTT. Translated: CSAQPHSSTDTQYF.

This clonotype was seen a handful of times. The CDR3 coding sequence is TGTGCCAGCAGCTTAAGGCCCTTCCCGAACACCGGGGAGCTGTTTTTT. It yields the protein CASSLRPFPNTGELFF. The chain is built from TRBV7-2 and TRBJ2-2; D ambiguous. Germline V gene data show CDR1 as SGHTA and CDR2 as FQGNSA. V was shortened by 2 bases and J by 0 bases, with 10 bases between the two germline ends. This CDR3 comprises 16 residues.

This clonotype has just a few counts. This chain connects TRBV7-2 to TRBJ1-2; 9 positions match TRBD1. CDR1 and CDR2 from the germline V gene are SGHTA and FQGNSA. J lost 3 bases, V lost 4 bases, and 3 bases had no gene match. The CDR3 is 14 amino acids. The CDR3 here is CASSYRTGDYGYTF. The DNA for the CDR3 is TGTGCCAGCAGCTACAGGACAGGGGACTATGGCTACACCTTC.

This clonotype was seen ten or more times. The chain employs TRBV7-9 and TRBJ2-7; 8 bases line up with TRBD1. Germline V gives CDR1 SEHNR, CDR2 FQNEAQ (reference sequence). The length of the CDR3 is 15 residues. J was trimmed by 6 bases and V by 1 base; bases with no gene match: 8. The CDR3 DNA sequence: TGTGCCAGCAGCTTAGGATGGACAGGGACCAGCGAGCAGTACTTC. Its translation is CASSLGWTGTSEQYF. Using reference TRBV7-9 and TRBJ2-7 for the parts outside the CDR3, the full variable domain is DTGVSQNPRHKITKRGQNVTFRCDPISEHNRLYWYRQTLGQGPEFLTYFQNEAQLEKSRLLSDRFSAERPKGSFSTLEIQRTEQGDSAMYLCASSLGWTGTSEQYFGPGTRLTVT.

This clonotype was seen a handful of times. This sequence joins TRBV11-2 and TRBJ2-2, with 11 bases aligning to TRBD2. The trim removed 5 bases at V and 5 bases at J, leaving 7 bases unmatched. The CDR3 extends over 16 amino acids. Germline V gene sequence: CDR1 SGHAT, CDR2 FQNNGV. Here the CDR3 reads CASSPLAGGRTGELFF. The DNA for the CDR3 is TGTGCCAGCAGCCCGTTAGCGGGAGGGCGTACCGGGGAGCTGTTTTTT. Full variable domain (remainder filled in from reference TRBV11-2 and TRBJ2-2): EAGVAQSPRYKIIEKRQSVAFWCNPISGHATLYWYQQILGQGPKLLIQFQNNGVVDDSQLPKDRFSAERLKGVDSTLKIQPAKLEDSAVYLCASSPLAGGRTGELFFGEGSRLTVL.

The rearrangement joins TRBV7-2 to TRBJ2-3; maybe TRBD2 (6 bases). This CDR3 is built from 16 residues. Per the germline V gene, CDR1 is SGHTA and CDR2 is FQGNSA. V was pared by 5 bases and J by 1 base, with 16 bases between. CDR3 sequence reads: CASSDWRAWGTDTQYF. CDR3 in DNA: TGTGCCAGCAGCGATTGGAGGGCGTGGGGCACAGATACGCAGTATTTT. Drawing the rest from reference TRBV7-2 and TRBJ2-3, the complete variable domain is GAGVSQSPSNKVTEKGKDVELRCDPISGHTALYWYRQSLGQGLEFLIYFQGNSAPDKSGLPSDRFSAERTGGSVSTLTIQRTQQEDSAVYLCASSDWRAWGTDTQYFGPGTRLTVL.

The J gene is TRBJ1-4, the V gene TRBV12-3 or TRBV12-4; no definite D call. V was clipped by 5 bases and J by 5 bases, with 9 bases between them. The CDR3 is 13 residues long. The CDR3 loop reads CASSRRKNEKLFF. As DNA, the CDR3 is TGTGCCAGCAGTCGACGAAAGAATGAAAAACTGTTTTTT.

Here the CDR3 reads CASSQEGHSYEQYF. The CDR3 region has the DNA TGTGCCAGCAGCCAAGAGGGACACTCATACGAGCAGTACTTC. The rearrangement uses TRBV21-1 and TRBJ2-7; the D call TRBD1 from the table was never checked on the DNA. TRBV21-1 is described as a pseudogene. CDR3 size: 14 residues.

This clonotype has more than one count but fewer than ten. The chain recombines TRBV4-1 with TRBJ2-1; 7 positions agree with TRBD2. V gave up 2 bases and J gave up 5 bases; unmatched junction bases: 6. This CDR3 comprises 15 residues. CDR1 MGHRA and CDR2 YSYEKL come from the germline V gene. The CDR3 DNA sequence: TGCGCCAGCAGCCAACCCCGGGACTACCACAATGAGCAGTTCTTC. Its protein product is CASSQPRDYHNEQFF.

There are a few counts of this clonotype. V is TRBV18 and J is TRBJ2-5; D may be TRBD2 (5 bases). Trimming took 0 bases from V and 5 from J, leaving 13 bases between them. Germline V gene data show CDR1 as KGHSH and CDR2 as LQKENI. This CDR3 has 15 residues. DNA for the CDR3: TGTGCCAGCTCACCACCGTCGGGGAGTGAGGAGACCCAGTACTTC. This sequence encodes CASSPPSGSEETQYF.

This clonotype was found a few times. The chain couples TRBV27 to TRBJ1-5; TRBD1 aligns across 9 bases. From germline, CDR1 is MNHEY and CDR2 SMNVEV (reference sequence). There are 15 residues in the CDR3. The V gene end was trimmed by 6 bases and the J gene end by 5 bases; junction bases not matched to a gene: 8. In nucleotides, the CDR3 is TGTGCCAGCAGATCCGGGACAGGGCTTCATCAGCCCCAGCATTTT. It codes for CASRSGTGLHQPQHF.

The chain links TRBV5-1 to TRBJ1-4, with 10 bases that match TRBD1. Per germline, CDR1 SGHRS and CDR2 YFSETQ. Trimming removed 4 bases from V and 5 bases from J; junction bases left unmatched: 8. CDR3 length equals 16 residues. DNA of the CDR3: TGCGCCAGCAGCCCTGGAGGGGGACAGGGGAATGAAAAACTGTTTTTT. As protein: CASSPGGGQGNEKLFF.

There are a few counts of this clonotype. The chain links TRBV20-1 to TRBJ1-5, with a tentative D call TRBD1 (6 bases). The germline V and J ends were trimmed by 6 bases and 6 bases, with 18 bases remaining between them. The CDR3 covers 14 residues. Germline V CDR1 and CDR2: DFQATT, SNEGSKA (reference sequence). The CDR3 is CSATGAGVSQPQHF. The CDR3 DNA reads as TGCAGTGCGACGGGGGCAGGGGTGAGTCAGCCCCAGCATTTT.